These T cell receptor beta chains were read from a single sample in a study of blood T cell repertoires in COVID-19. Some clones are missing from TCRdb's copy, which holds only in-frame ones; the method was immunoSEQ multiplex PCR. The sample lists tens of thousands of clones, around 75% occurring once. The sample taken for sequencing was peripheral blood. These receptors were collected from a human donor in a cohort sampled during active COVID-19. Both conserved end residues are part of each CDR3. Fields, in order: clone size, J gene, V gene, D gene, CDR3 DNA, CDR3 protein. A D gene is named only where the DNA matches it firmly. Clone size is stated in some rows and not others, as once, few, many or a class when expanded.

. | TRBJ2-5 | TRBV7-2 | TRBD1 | TGTGCCAGCAGCTTGGGACAGCAAGAGACCCAGTACTTC | CASSLGQQETQYF
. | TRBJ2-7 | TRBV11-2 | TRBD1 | TGTGCCAGCAGCGCCGGGACAGGGGGCCTTATCGAGCAGTACTTC | CASSAGTGGLIEQYF
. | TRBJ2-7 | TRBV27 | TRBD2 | TGTGCCAGCAGTTTACAAACTAGCGGGAGAGCCTACGAGCAGTACTTC | CASSLQTSGRAYEQYF
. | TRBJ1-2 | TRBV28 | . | TGTGCCAGCAGTACACACAGGGTCGGCTATGGCTACACCTTC | CASSTHRVGYGYTF
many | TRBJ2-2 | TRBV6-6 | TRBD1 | TGTGCCAGCAGCAAAGGACAGGGGGTAACCGGGGAGCTGTTTTTT | CASSKGQGVTGELFF
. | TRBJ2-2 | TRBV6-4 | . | TGTGCCAGCAAGAGGGACTCTTCACCGTGGACCGGGGAGCTGTTTTTT | CASKRDSSPWTGELFF
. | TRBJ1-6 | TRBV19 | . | TGTGCCAGTAGTATCCTGGAGAGCTATAATTCACCCCTCCACTTT | CASSILESYNSPLHF
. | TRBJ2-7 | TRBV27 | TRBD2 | TGTGCCAGCAGTTTTCTAGCGGACGGATCCTACGAGCAGTACTTC | CASSFLADGSYEQYF
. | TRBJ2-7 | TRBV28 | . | TGTGCCAGCAGTTTTTCTCCCTCTGAGAGGTACTTC | CASSFSPSERYF
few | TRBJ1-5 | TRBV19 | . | TGTGCCAGTAAGGGGGGGCGAGGGGCTCAGCCCCAGCATTTT | CASKGGRGAQPQHF
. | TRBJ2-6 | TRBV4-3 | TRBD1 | TGCGCCAGCAGCCGCCGGACAGGGGCTGGGGCCAACGTCCTGACTTTC | CASSRRTGAGANVLTF
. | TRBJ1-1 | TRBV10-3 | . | TGTGCCATCAGTGGGGAGGGTTGGACTGAAGCTTTCTTT | CAISGEGWTEAFF
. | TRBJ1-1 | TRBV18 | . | TGTGCCAGCTCACCAACTCAAGAGAACACTGAAGCTTTCTTT | CASSPTQENTEAFF
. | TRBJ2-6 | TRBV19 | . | TGTGCCAGTAGTAGAGTCCTGGGCAGGGCCAACTCTGGGGCCAACGTCCTGACTTTC | CASSRVLGRANSGANVLTF
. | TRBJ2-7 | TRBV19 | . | TGTGCCAGTACCCGGGCCGGGGGAGGCTCCTACGAGCAGTACTTC | CASTRAGGGSYEQYF
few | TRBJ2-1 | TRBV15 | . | TGTGCCACCAGCAGAGATTTGCGACCACCGAGGAATGAGCAGTTCTTC | CATSRDLRPPRNEQFF
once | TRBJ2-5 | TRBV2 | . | TGTGCCAGCAGAAGAGGGACACAAGAGACCCAGTACTTC | CASRRGTQETQYF
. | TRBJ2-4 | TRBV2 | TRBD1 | TGTGCCAGCACCCGAGGGACAGGGGGCGTATCCGCTCAGTACTTC | CASTRGTGGVSAQYF
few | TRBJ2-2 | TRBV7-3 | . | TGTGCCAGCAGCTCCGAGGGATACACCGGGGAGCTGTTTTTT | CASSSEGYTGELFF
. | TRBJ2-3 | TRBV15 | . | TGTGCCACCAGCAGAGAGTCAGCAGATACGCAGTATTTT | CATSRESADTQYF
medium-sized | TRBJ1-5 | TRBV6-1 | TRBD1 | TGTGCCAGCAGTGACGAGACAGGGGGATGGCAGCCCCAGCATTTT | CASSDETGGWQPQHF
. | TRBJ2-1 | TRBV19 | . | TGTGCCAGTAGTATTTCCAGGGGATGGTACAATGAGCAGTTCTTC | CASSISRGWYNEQFF
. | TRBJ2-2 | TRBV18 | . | TGTGCCAGCTCACCTAGGAACACCGGGGAGCTGTTTTTT | CASSPRNTGELFF
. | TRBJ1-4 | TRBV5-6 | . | TGTGCCAGCAGCTTGGACAGGGTGCGGGAAAAACTGTTTTTT | CASSLDRVREKLFF
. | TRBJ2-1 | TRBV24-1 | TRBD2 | TGTGCCACCAGCCCGGGGAGCGGGAGGGGGAATGAGCAGTTCTTC | CATSPGSGRGNEQFF
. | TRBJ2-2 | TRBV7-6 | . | TGTGCCAGCAGCTTAGCAACAGGTGGAAACACCGGGGAGCTGTTTTTT | CASSLATGGNTGELFF
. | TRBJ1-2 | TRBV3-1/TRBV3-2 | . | TGTGCCAGCAGCCCGGACATTAACTATGGCTACACCTTC | CASSPDINYGYTF
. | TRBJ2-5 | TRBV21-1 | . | TGTGCCAGCAGCGCGACACATTACCAAGAGACCCAGTACTTC | CASSATHYQETQYF
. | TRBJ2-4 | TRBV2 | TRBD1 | TGTGCCAGCAGTACCGACAGGGATTACATTCAGTACTTC | CASSTDRDYIQYF
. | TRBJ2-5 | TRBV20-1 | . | TGCAGTGCTAGTTTGCCAGGGCCCCAAGAGACCCAGTACTTC | CSASLPGPQETQYF
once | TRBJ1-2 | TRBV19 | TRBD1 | TGTGCCAGTAGCTCCGGGACAGGGAGACCTCATTATGGCTACACCTTC | CASSSGTGRPHYGYTF
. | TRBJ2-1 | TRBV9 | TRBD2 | TGTGCCAGCAGCAACATAGCGGGACCCTACAATGAGCAGTTCTTC | CASSNIAGPYNEQFF
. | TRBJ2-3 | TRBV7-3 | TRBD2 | TGTGCCAGCAGCCGTACTAGCGGGAGTTCAGATACGCAGTATTTT | CASSRTSGSSDTQYF
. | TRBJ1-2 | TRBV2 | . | TGTGCCAGCGATAAGGGGTGGGACTATGGCTACACCTTC | CASDKGWDYGYTF
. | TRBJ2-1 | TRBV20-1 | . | TGCAGTGCTAGTCGAGAGTCCAATGAGCAGTTCTTC | CSASRESNEQFF
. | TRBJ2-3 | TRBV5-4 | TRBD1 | TGTGCCAGCAGCTGGCCCCAGGGGGCTACAGATACGCAGTATTTT | CASSWPQGATDTQYF
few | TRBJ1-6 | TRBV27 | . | TGTGCCAGCACTCCGGTCCCGGGAAGCTCACCCCTCCACTTT | CASTPVPGSSPLHF
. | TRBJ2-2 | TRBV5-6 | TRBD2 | TGTGCCAGCGGCAGGCTAGCGGGAAACACCGGGGAGCTGTTTTTT | CASGRLAGNTGELFF
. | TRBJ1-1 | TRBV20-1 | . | TGCAGTGCTAAGGATAGGAGTGAAGCTTTCTTT | CSAKDRSEAFF
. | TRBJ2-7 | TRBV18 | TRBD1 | TGTGCCAGCTCACCGACAGGGTTCTACGAGCAGTACTTC | CASSPTGFYEQYF
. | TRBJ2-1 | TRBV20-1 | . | TGCAGTGCTAGTTCGGTCCCCCCCCATAATGAGCAGTTCTTC | CSASSVPPHNEQFF
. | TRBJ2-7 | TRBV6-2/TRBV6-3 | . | TGTGCCAGCAGTTTTCACCAGACTACCGTTTTTGAGCAGTACTTC | CASSFHQTTVFEQYF
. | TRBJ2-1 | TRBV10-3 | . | TGTGCCATCACGGCCTCGGAGGAGGATGAGCAGTTCTTC | CAITASEEDEQFF
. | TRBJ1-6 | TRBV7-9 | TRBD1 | TGTGCCAGCAGCGCGCCCCGGGACAGTAATAATTCACCCCTCCACTTT | CASSAPRDSNNSPLHF
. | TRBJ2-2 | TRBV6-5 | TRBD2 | TGTGCCAGCCGGGGACTAGTGGGCACCGGGGAGCTGTTTTTT | CASRGLVGTGELFF
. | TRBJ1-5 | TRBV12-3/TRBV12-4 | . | TGTGCCAGCTCAATTGCACAGGGCCAGCCCCAGCATTTT | CASSIAQGQPQHF
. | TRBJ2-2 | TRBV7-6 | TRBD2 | TGTGCCAGCAGCTGGGCCCGGACTAGCGGGATCGCGAACACCGGGGAGCTGTTTTTT | CASSWARTSGIANTGELFF
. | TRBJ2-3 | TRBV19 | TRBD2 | TGTGCCAGTAGTATCCCCGGGACTAGCGGCCTCTGGGGAGATACGCAGTATTTT | CASSIPGTSGLWGDTQYF